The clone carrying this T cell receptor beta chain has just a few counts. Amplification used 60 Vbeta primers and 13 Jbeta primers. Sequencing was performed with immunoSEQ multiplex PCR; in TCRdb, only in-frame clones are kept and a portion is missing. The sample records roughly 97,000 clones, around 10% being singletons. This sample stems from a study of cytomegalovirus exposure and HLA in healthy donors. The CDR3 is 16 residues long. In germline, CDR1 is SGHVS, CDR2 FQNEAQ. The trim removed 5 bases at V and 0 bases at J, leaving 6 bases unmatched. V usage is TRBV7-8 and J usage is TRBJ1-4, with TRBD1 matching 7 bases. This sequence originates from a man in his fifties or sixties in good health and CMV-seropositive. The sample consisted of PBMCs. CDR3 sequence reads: CASSRRQGATNEKLFF. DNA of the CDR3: TGTGCCAGCAGCCGCAGACAGGGTGCAACTAATGAAAAACTGTTTTTT. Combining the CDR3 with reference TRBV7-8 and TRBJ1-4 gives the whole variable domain GAGVSQSPRYKVAKRGQDVALRCDPISGHVSLFWYQQALGQGPEFLTYFQNEAQLDKSGLPSDRFFAERPEGSVSTLKIQRTQQEDSAVYLCASSRRQGATNEKLFFGSGTQLSVL.